The 27 T cell receptor beta chains listed next were all sequenced from one sample in a study of T cell responses to AZD1222 COVID-19 vaccine. Profiling relied on immunoSEQ multiplex PCR, and the TCRdb table lists in-frame clones only, not all of them. The sample contains about 100,000 clones, around 87% of which appear only once. Sequenced here: peripheral blood, sampled on day 0 of AZD1222 vaccination. These receptors all come from an adult in good health.

The chain recombines TRBV7-8 with TRBJ2-3; 11 bases match TRBD2. V gave up 3 bases and J gave up 2 bases; unmatched junction bases: 7. The CDR3 runs to 17 residues. CDR1 is SGHVS and CDR2 is FQNEAQ in the germline V gene. The CDR3 loop is CASSFAGTSGVTDTQYF. As DNA, the CDR3 is TGTGCCAGCAGCTTTGCCGGGACTAGCGGAGTCACAGATACGCAGTATTTT.

V gene TRBV11-2 combines with J gene TRBJ2-7; D is perhaps TRBD1 (6 bases). The germline V and J ends were trimmed by 5 bases and 0 bases, with 14 bases remaining between them. This CDR3 is built from 15 residues. Germline V gene sequence: CDR1 SGHAT, CDR2 FQNNGV. The CDR3 is CASSPVGQPSYEQYF. CDR3 nucleotides: TGTGCCAGCAGCCCGGTCGGACAGCCCTCCTACGAGCAGTACTTC.

J is TRBJ2-1 and V is TRBV5-1, with 7 bases aligning to TRBD1. This CDR3 comprises 15 residues. The J segment lost 6 bases and the V segment lost 1 base, leaving 7 bases of the junction unmatched. The germline V gene has CDR1 SGHRS and CDR2 YFSETQ. DNA of the CDR3: TGCGCCAGCAGCTTGTTAGGGGGCGCTTTCAATGAGCAGTTCTTC. Translation: CASSLLGGAFNEQFF.

This chain connects TRBV7-2 to TRBJ2-1, with TRBD2 identical over 9 bases. J was trimmed by 0 bases and V by 6 bases; bases with no gene match: 6. The germline CDR1 and CDR2 sequences are SGHTA and FQGNSA. The CDR3 spans 16 residues. This CDR3 is CASRVGAGGSYNEQFF. In nucleotides, the CDR3 is TGTGCCAGCAGGGTAGGAGCGGGAGGCTCCTACAATGAGCAGTTCTTC.

The J gene is TRBJ1-6, the V gene TRBV28; D is possibly TRBD1 (6 bases). The length of the CDR3 is 13 residues. V shed 3 bases and J shed 8 bases, with 8 bases lying between them. Germline-derived CDR1 and CDR2 are MDHEN and SYDVKM. CDR3 in amino acids: CASSFRGHSPLHF. CDR3 coding DNA: TGTGCCAGCAGTTTCCGGGGGCATTCACCCCTCCACTTT.

This clone was seen ten or more times. As DNA, the CDR3 is TGTGCCAGTAGTATTACCGGGACAGGGGTTTCCGAGCAGTACTTC. The encoded protein is CASSITGTGVSEQYF. The chain combines TRBV19 with TRBJ2-7, with 10 bases matching TRBD1. This CDR3 is built from 15 residues. Germline CDR1 and CDR2: LNHDA and SQIVND (reference sequence). V was pared by 3 bases and J by 6 bases, with 8 bases of the junction left unmatched.

A single count supports this clone. The chain uses TRBV6-1 and TRBJ2-5; 13 nucleotides align to TRBD2. The CDR3 covers 17 residues. Germline V lookup: CDR1 MNHNS, CDR2 SASEGT. V trimming: 3 bases; J trimming: 1 base; junction bases outside the gene matches: 5. The CDR3 coding sequence is TGTGCCAGCAGTGAGACCGGGACTAGCGGGATCCAAGAGACCCAGTACTTC. This sequence encodes CASSETGTSGIQETQYF.

Concerning this clone itself: At one end the junction does not follow the germline gene, possibly because of a read error. Distinct nucleotide sequences in the sample also encode this CDR3. This chain connects TRBV3-1 (or the pseudogene TRBV3-2) to TRBJ2-2; 7 nucleotides line up with TRBD1. The germline V gene has CDR1 LGHDT and CDR2 YNNKEL (reference sequence). The CDR3 runs 16 residues. The CDR3 loop reads CASRGIQGSNTGELFF. In DNA, the CDR3 is TGTGCCAGCAGGGGTATACAGGGGTCAAACACCGGAGAGCTGTTTTTT.

This clone was detected only once. CDR3 sequence: CASSQTGGGTGELFF. The CDR3 region has the DNA TGTGCCAGCAGCCAAACAGGGGGCGGCACCGGGGAGCTGTTTTTT. The gene calls are TRBV7-3 and TRBJ2-2; TRBD1 aligns across 9 bases. J was trimmed by 4 bases and V by 5 bases; bases with no gene match: 5. Germline V gene data show CDR1 as SGHTA and CDR2 as FQGTGA. The CDR3 is 15 residues long.

This clone was detected once. The chain joins TRBV29-1 to TRBJ2-1, with 14 bases aligning to TRBD2. The CDR3 length is 17 residues. Germline lookup yields CDR1 SQVTM and CDR2 ANQGSEA. V shed 3 bases and J 7 bases; nucleotides not matched to a gene: 11. The CDR3 coding sequence is TGCAGCGTTGACGGACCAGGGACTAGCGGGAGCCCGAATGAGCAGTTCTTC. Its protein is CSVDGPGTSGSPNEQFF.

The gene calls are TRBV7-3 and TRBJ2-2, with TRBD2 as a possible D gene (5 bases). CDR1 and CDR2 (germline): SGHTA, FQGTGA. The V and J ends lost 4 bases and 2 bases respectively, with 8 bases between them. The CDR3 totals 14 residues. The CDR3 reads CASSSEGNTGELFF. The CDR3 bases are TGTGCCAGCAGCTCCGAGGGAAACACCGGGGAGCTGTTTTTT.

This clone was seen more than once but under ten times. This chain links TRBV4-1 with TRBJ1-2; D is unclear. Trimming took 4 bases from V and 3 from J, leaving 15 bases between them. This CDR3 spans 15 amino acids. Germline V gene sequence: CDR1 MGHRA, CDR2 YSYEKL. CDR3 bases: TGCGCCAGCAGCCGCGAAATACAAGCCGACTATGGCTACACCTTC. Translating gives CASSREIQADYGYTF.

This clone was found a few times. The chain carries TRBV6-4 and TRBJ2-3; tentatively, D is TRBD2 (7 bases). This CDR3 is 17 amino acids long. Trimming stripped 4 bases from V and 0 bases from J, with 17 bases between. Germline CDR1 and CDR2: MRHNA and SNTAGT. CDR3 protein: CASSVSGTPPSTDTQYF. The DNA of the CDR3 is TGTGCCAGCAGTGTCAGCGGGACACCCCCTAGCACAGATACGCAGTATTTT.

V is TRBV29-1 and J is TRBJ2-7; no definite D call. The CDR3 has 11 residues. Germline V CDR1 and CDR2: SQVTM, ANQGSEA. V gave up 4 bases and J gave up 0 bases, with 4 bases separating them. The CDR3 DNA sequence: TGCAGCGTTGTCCGCTCCTACGAGCAGTACTTC. Its translation is CSVVRSYEQYF.

V is TRBV9 and J is TRBJ2-6, with TRBD2 matching 14 bases. This CDR3 region has 18 residues. After removal of 6 bases from V and 0 bases from J, the junction contained 5 bases not matched to a gene. Germline V gives CDR1 SGDLS, CDR2 YYNGEE. CDR3: CASTRTSGRSSGANVLTF. Written as DNA, the CDR3 is TGTGCCAGCACCAGGACTAGCGGGAGGTCCTCTGGGGCCAACGTCCTGACTTTC. Complete variable domain (other parts from reference TRBV9 and TRBJ2-6): DSGVTQTPKHLITATGQRVTLRCSPRSGDLSVYWYQQSLDQGLQFLIQYYNGEERAKGNILERFSAQQFPDLHSELNLSSLELGDSALYFCASTRTSGRSSGANVLTFGAGSRLTVL.

V is TRBV6-1 and J is TRBJ1-5; D is unresolved. Germline assignment: CDR1 MNHNS and CDR2 SASEGT. The CDR3 spans 14 residues. Trimming pared 1 base from V and 7 bases from J, leaving 11 bases between. This chain's CDR3 is CASSEVGRIQPQHF. The CDR3 DNA reads as TGTGCCAGCAGTGAAGTAGGCAGAATCCAGCCCCAGCATTTT.

V gene TRBV5-1 combines with J gene TRBJ2-2, with 7 bases lining up with TRBD2. V gave up 4 bases and J gave up 3 bases; unmatched junction bases: 6. The CDR3 is 15 amino acids. Germline V gene data show CDR1 as SGHRS and CDR2 as YFSETQ. This CDR3 is CASSRSSGDTGELFF. Written as DNA, the CDR3 is TGCGCCAGCAGCAGGTCTAGCGGAGACACCGGGGAGCTGTTTTTT.

The chain couples TRBV11-2 to TRBJ2-2; no reliable D call. The CDR3 is made up of 14 amino acids. Trimming took off 1 base at V and 1 base at J, with 4 bases between the two ends. CDR1 is SGHAT and CDR2 is FQNNGV in the germline V gene. As DNA, the CDR3 is TGTGCCAGCAGCTTAGTAAGGAACACCGGGGAGCTGTTTTTT. Amino acid sequence: CASSLVRNTGELFF.

The chain has TRBV6-2 or TRBV6-3 and TRBJ2-1, with 10 positions matching TRBD1. The germline gives CDR1 MNHEY, CDR2 SVGEGT. This CDR3 region has 15 residues. J lost 6 bases, V lost 1 base, and 3 bases had no gene match. The CDR3 protein is CASSYFGTGVNEQFF. CDR3 DNA: TGTGCCAGCAGTTACTTTGGGACAGGGGTCAATGAGCAGTTCTTC.

The chain couples TRBV19 to TRBJ1-1; 10 bases line up with TRBD1. The V gene end was trimmed by 6 bases and the J gene end by 2 bases; junction bases not matched to a gene: 9. The CDR3 runs to 16 residues. Germline assignment: CDR1 LNHDA and CDR2 SQIVND (reference sequence). CDR3 nucleotides: TGTGCCAGTAGAGTCCCTGGACAGGGGGACAACACTGAAGCTTTCTTT. Its translation: CASRVPGQGDNTEAFF.

V is TRBV19 and J is TRBJ2-2; D may be TRBD1 (6 bases). The ends were cut back, 4 bases at V and 6 bases at J, with 15 bases in the middle. The CDR3 totals 15 residues. Germline V gene sequence: CDR1 LNHDA, CDR2 SQIVND (reference sequence). CDR3 nucleotides: TGTGCCAGTAGTACATCAGGGGATCGCGCCGGGGAGCTGTTTTTT. Protein product: CASSTSGDRAGELFF.

This rearrangement joins TRBV24-1 to TRBJ2-1; D is uncertain. This CDR3 spans 13 amino acids. The V and J ends lost 3 bases and 7 bases respectively, with 9 bases between them. Germline CDR1 and CDR2: KGHDR and SFDVKD. CDR3 DNA: TGTGCCACCAGTGATACAGTCGTAAATGAGCAGTTCTTC. Translated: CATSDTVVNEQFF.

The chain couples TRBV7-8 to TRBJ2-2, with D perhaps TRBD2 (6 bases). Germline CDR1 and CDR2: SGHVS and FQNEAQ. V gave up 5 bases and J gave up 0 bases, with 13 bases separating them. The CDR3 runs 16 residues. The chain's CDR3 is CASSQWRGPNTGELFF. The CDR3 region has the DNA TGTGCCAGCAGCCAATGGCGGGGTCCGAACACCGGGGAGCTGTTTTTT.

About this clone: The same CDR3 is also encoded by other DNA sequences in this sample. V gene TRBV6-4 combines with J gene TRBJ2-3; maybe TRBD2 (5 bases). The CDR3 consists of 15 residues. Germline-derived CDR1 and CDR2 are MRHNA and SNTAGT. Trimming removed 0 bases from V and 2 bases from J, with 9 bases in between. The CDR3 loop is CASSDSAGSTDTQYF. In nucleotides, the CDR3 is TGTGCCAGCAGTGACTCCGCGGGTTCCACAGATACGCAGTATTTT.

This clone appeared once. The chain links TRBV18 to TRBJ1-6; D is perhaps TRBD1 (6 bases). From germline, CDR1 is KGHSH and CDR2 LQKENI. There are 14 residues in the CDR3. Deletions cut 2 bases from V and 9 bases from J, with 11 bases between. CDR3 in amino acids: CASSPSGRGSPLHF. The CDR3 DNA reads TGTGCCAGCTCACCAAGTGGCAGGGGTTCACCCCTCCACTTT.

This sequence joins TRBV7-2 and TRBJ2-2; no clear D. V lost 1 base and J 3 bases, leaving 6 bases between the germline ends. The CDR3 covers 14 residues. Germline V lookup: CDR1 SGHTA, CDR2 FQGNSA. The CDR3 DNA reads TGTGCCAGCAGCTTAGACTACGACACCGGGGAGCTGTTTTTT. Amino acid sequence: CASSLDYDTGELFF. Full variable domain (missing parts from reference TRBV7-2 and TRBJ2-2): GAGVSQSPSNKVTEKGKDVELRCDPISGHTALYWYRQSLGQGLEFLIYFQGNSAPDKSGLPSDRFSAERTGGSVSTLTIQRTQQEDSAVYLCASSLDYDTGELFFGEGSRLTVL.

To note about this clone: The sample carries other DNA sequences with the same CDR3. This chain links TRBV5-1 with TRBJ2-1; TRBD2 agrees at 9 bases. J gave up 6 bases and V 0 bases, and 4 bases lay outside the gene matches. The CDR3 consists of 15 residues. From germline, CDR1 is SGHRS and CDR2 YFSETQ. The CDR3 here is CASSLGLAGANEQFF. CDR3 DNA sequence: TGCGCCAGCAGCTTGGGATTAGCGGGAGCCAATGAGCAGTTCTTC. Complete variable domain (other parts from reference TRBV5-1 and TRBJ2-1): KAGVTQTPRYLIKTRGQQVTLSCSPISGHRSVSWYQQTPGQGLQFLFEYFSETQRNKGNFPGRFSGRQFSNSRSEMNVSTLELGDSALYLCASSLGLAGANEQFFGPGTRLTVL.